These 27 T cell receptor beta chains were sequenced from one sample in a study of control samples from healthy donors and cancer patients. TCRdb's table, derived via immunoSEQ multiplex PCR, lists solely in-frame clones and lacks some. The profile shows some 250,000 clones, around 80% of them singletons. The sequencing input was PBMCs. Every receptor here comes from a woman aged 55-70 years with lung cancer.

The J gene is TRBJ2-5, the V gene TRBV28, with a weak D call TRBD2 (7 bases). Per germline, CDR1 MDHEN and CDR2 SYDVKM. The CDR3 covers 17 residues. V was clipped by 5 bases and J by 1 base, with 20 bases between them. As DNA, the CDR3 is TGTGCCAGCAGTCCGAGGGAGGGCAGGGGCCTCCAAGAGACCCAGTACTTC. Translation gives CASSPREGRGLQETQYF.

V gene TRBV5-1 combines with J gene TRBJ1-2; 9 positions match TRBD1. The CDR3 consists of 18 residues. Unmatched junction bases numbered 11, after V lost 0 bases and J lost 2 bases. Germline CDR1 is SGHRS and CDR2 is YFSETQ. For the CDR3, the DNA is TGCGCCAGCAGCTTGGAGGTACAGGGGGCCTTTCCAAACTATGGCTACACCTTC. Protein: CASSLEVQGAFPNYGYTF.

The chain joins TRBV7-8 to TRBJ2-1, with 8 bases identical to TRBD1. CDR1 is SGHVS and CDR2 is FQNEAQ in the germline V gene. Germline trimming cut 3 bases from V and 4 bases from J; bases unmatched to any gene: 2. The CDR3 spans 14 residues. CDR3 in amino acids: CASSFQGAYNEQFF. CDR3 sequence (DNA): TGTGCCAGCAGCTTTCAGGGGGCGTACAATGAGCAGTTCTTC.

The chain has TRBV19 and TRBJ2-1; D is uncertain. The CDR3 length is 12 residues. Germline CDR1 LNHDA, CDR2 SQIVND (reference sequence). V lost 2 bases, J lost 5 bases, and 4 bases lay in between. As DNA, the CDR3 is TGTGCCAGTAGTATATCTAACAATGAGCAGTTCTTC. Its translation is CASSISNNEQFF.

The CDR3: CASSPDRVDQPQHF. The CDR3 DNA is TGTGCCAGCAGCCCCGACAGGGTAGATCAGCCCCAGCATTTT. The rearrangement uses TRBV9 and TRBJ1-5; TRBD1 agrees at 7 bases. Germline V lookup: CDR1 SGDLS, CDR2 YYNGEE. Trimming removed 4 bases from V and 5 bases from J; junction bases left unmatched: 6. CDR3 length: 14 residues.

This chain joins TRBV7-8 and TRBJ2-7, with D perhaps TRBD1 (6 bases). Deletions cut 5 bases from V and 1 base from J, with 12 bases between. Germline values: CDR1 SGHVS, CDR2 FQNEAQ. This CDR3 has 14 residues. The chain's CDR3 is CASSIEGGSYEQYF. The CDR3, as DNA: TGTGCCAGCAGCATCGAAGGGGGTTCCTACGAGCAGTACTTC.

V is TRBV5-1 and J is TRBJ1-5; TRBD1 might be the D (6 bases). CDR3 length: 15 amino acids. Trimming cost V 4 bases and J 7 bases, with 18 bases left between them. CDR1 is SGHRS and CDR2 is YFSETQ in the germline V gene. This chain's CDR3 is CASSPGVGAGQPQHF. The CDR3 DNA reads TGCGCCAGCAGCCCTGGCGTGGGGGCCGGCCAGCCCCAGCATTTT. Looking up the rest from reference TRBV5-1 and TRBJ1-5 gives the full variable domain: KAGVTQTPRYLIKTRGQQVTLSCSPISGHRSVSWYQQTPGQGLQFLFEYFSETQRNKGNFPGRFSGRQFSNSRSEMNVSTLELGDSALYLCASSPGVGAGQPQHFGDGTRLSIL.

J is TRBJ2-1 and V is TRBV5-1; TRBD2 matches at 10 bases. Looked up from germline, CDR1 is SGHRS and CDR2 is YFSETQ. The CDR3 spans 17 residues. V lost 1 base, J lost 3 bases, and 7 bases stayed unmatched. The CDR3 DNA reads TGCGCCAGCAGCTTGCAGCCTAGCGGGAGTTTCTACAATGAGCAGTTCTTC. It yields the protein CASSLQPSGSFYNEQFF.

This clone was detected a few times. The rearrangement joins TRBV5-1 to TRBJ2-7; D is possibly TRBD2 (5 bases). This CDR3 contains 14 residues. Germline V gene data show CDR1 as SGHRS and CDR2 as YFSETQ. V was clipped by 0 bases and J by 9 bases, with 16 bases between them. The CDR3 spells CASSLDGFAGVQYF. The CDR3 DNA follows: TGCGCCAGCAGCTTGGATGGTTTCGCCGGGGTGCAGTACTTC. The variable domain in full, completed from reference TRBV5-1 and TRBJ2-7, reads KAGVTQTPRYLIKTRGQQVTLSCSPISGHRSVSWYQQTPGQGLQFLFEYFSETQRNKGNFPGRFSGRQFSNSRSEMNVSTLELGDSALYLCASSLDGFAGVQYFGPGTRLTVT.

The chain is built from TRBV29-1 and TRBJ2-3, with D maybe TRBD1 (6 bases). With 5 bases removed from V and 4 bases from J, the gap between germline ends came to 13 bases. The CDR3 is 13 amino acids. The germline gives CDR1 SQVTM, CDR2 ANQGSEA. DNA for the CDR3: TGCAGCGTTTCGCAGTCAGGGGCAGATACGCAGTATTTT. Translation: CSVSQSGADTQYF.

V and J are TRBV2 and TRBJ2-5, with D uncertain. V was pared by 8 bases and J by 2 bases, with 6 bases between. CDR1 is SNHLY, CDR2 FYNNEI, per germline. The CDR3 is made up of 11 amino acids. The DNA for the CDR3 is TGTGCCAGCGCCGGACAAGAGACCCAGTACTTC. Its protein product is CASAGQETQYF.

V gene TRBV5-4 combines with J gene TRBJ1-1, with 8 bases fitting TRBD1. Germline V gene lookup returns CDR1 SGHNT and CDR2 YYREEE (reference sequence). Trimming removed 5 bases from V and 1 base from J; junction bases left unmatched: 4. This CDR3 is built from 14 residues. The CDR3 loop reads CASRSDRANTEAFF. CDR3 coding DNA: TGTGCCAGCAGATCGGACAGGGCGAACACTGAAGCTTTCTTT. The entire variable domain, with the rest obtained from reference TRBV5-4 and TRBJ1-1, is as follows: ETGVTQSPTHLIKTRGQQVTLRCSSQSGHNTVSWYQQALGQGPQFIFQYYREEENGRGNFPPRFSGLQFPNYSSELNVNALELDDSALYLCASRSDRANTEAFFGQGTRLTVV.

The rearrangement links TRBV6-5 to TRBJ1-2; TRBD1 might be the D (5 bases). The CDR3 extends over 16 amino acids. Trimming left V 4 bases short and J 0 bases short, with 15 bases between. From germline, CDR1 is MNHEY and CDR2 SVGAGI. The CDR3, as DNA: TGTGCCAGCAGTTTGGGGGGTCAACTCTCTAACTATGGCTACACCTTC. Its translation is CASSLGGQLSNYGYTF.

The rearrangement links TRBV7-9 to TRBJ2-3; 7 nucleotides align to TRBD1. Per the germline V gene, CDR1 is SEHNR and CDR2 is FQNEAQ (reference sequence). With 4 bases clipped from V and 5 bases from J, the junction kept 6 bases outside the gene matches. The CDR3 contains 14 residues. The CDR3 region is CASSSDRAVDTQYF. CDR3 DNA: TGTGCCAGCAGCTCCGACAGGGCGGTAGATACGCAGTATTTT.

The V gene is TRBV28, the J gene TRBJ2-3; 9 bases match TRBD1. This CDR3 spans 14 amino acids. Trimming at V came to 5 bases and at J to 3 bases, leaving 3 bases not matched to a gene. The germline V gene has CDR1 MDHEN and CDR2 SYDVKM. The CDR3 here is CASSPGQGTDTQYF. The CDR3 DNA reads TGTGCCAGCAGTCCCGGACAGGGGACAGATACGCAGTATTTT. Supplemented by reference TRBV28 and TRBJ2-3, the full variable domain reads DVKVTQSSRYLVKRTGEKVFLECVQDMDHENMFWYRQDPGLGLRLIYFSYDVKMKEKGDIPEGYSVSREKKERFSLILESASTNQTSMYLCASSPGQGTDTQYFGPGTRLTVL.

This chain joins TRBV5-1 and TRBJ1-4; D call uncertain. CDR1 SGHRS and CDR2 YFSETQ come from the germline V gene. The V gene lost 6 bases and the J gene lost 3 bases, with 15 bases spanning the gap. CDR3 length: 15 amino acids. The DNA of the CDR3 is TGCGCCAGCACAACTATACCCGGGGCTAATGAAAAACTGTTTTTT. Protein product: CASTTIPGANEKLFF.

This chain joins TRBV19 and TRBJ1-2, with D perhaps TRBD1 (5 bases). V was shortened by 5 bases and J by 4 bases, with 14 bases between the two germline ends. The CDR3 consists of 14 residues. Germline V lookup: CDR1 LNHDA, CDR2 SQIVND (reference sequence). The CDR3 sequence is CASSQGTLGYGYTF. The CDR3 region has the DNA TGTGCCAGTAGTCAAGGGACCTTGGGCTATGGCTACACCTTC.

The chain has TRBV6-1 and TRBJ1-5; D unresolved. Trimming took 3 bases from V and 5 from J, leaving 5 bases between them. In germline, CDR1 is MNHNS, CDR2 SASEGT. This CDR3 is 12 amino acids long. CDR3 sequence (DNA): TGTGCCAGCAGTGATTTTTATCAGCCCCAGCATTTT. Translating gives CASSDFYQPQHF.

The rearrangement uses TRBV19 and TRBJ2-3, with D possibly TRBD2 on 6 matching bases. The CDR3 loop spans 15 amino acids. Trimming removed 4 bases at V and 0 bases at J, with 11 bases between. Germline V gives CDR1 LNHDA, CDR2 SQIVND (reference sequence). The DNA of the CDR3 is TGTGCCAGTAGTACCCAGGGAGGTAGCACAGATACGCAGTATTTT. As protein: CASSTQGGSTDTQYF.

The chain employs TRBV6-5 and TRBJ1-2; 9 nucleotides agree with TRBD1. Germline CDR1 reads MNHEY; CDR2 reads SVGAGI. V was pared by 0 bases and J by 4 bases, with 3 bases of the junction left unmatched. The CDR3 has 15 residues. CDR3 sequence reads: CASSYSGTGIYGYTF. In DNA form, the CDR3 reads TGTGCCAGCAGTTACTCTGGGACAGGGATCTATGGCTACACCTTC.

The rearrangement uses TRBV10-1 and TRBJ2-1; D not resolved. The CDR3 spans 12 residues. The V and J ends lost 8 bases and 0 bases respectively, with 5 bases between them. Germline values: CDR1 WNHNN, CDR2 SYGVQD (reference sequence). The CDR3 DNA reads TGCGCCAGCGGACCCTCCTACAATGAGCAGTTCTTC. Its protein is CASGPSYNEQFF.

The chain has TRBV24-1 and TRBJ2-2; TRBD2 might be the D (5 bases). This CDR3 is 12 amino acids long. V was shortened by 7 bases and J by 4 bases, with 6 bases between the two germline ends. Germline-derived CDR1 and CDR2 are KGHDR and SFDVKD. As DNA, the CDR3 is TGTGCCACCAGCGGGGTCACCGGGGAGCTGTTTTTT. Protein sequence: CATSGVTGELFF.

This chain connects TRBV10-3 to TRBJ2-3, with D uncertain. Germline loops: CDR1 ENHRY, CDR2 SYGVKD. The V end was cut by 4 bases, the J end by 1 base, with 6 bases between. The CDR3 extends over 13 amino acids. The CDR3: CAISVGGTDTQYF. The CDR3 region has the DNA TGTGCCATCAGTGTTGGCGGCACAGATACGCAGTATTTT.

The chain carries TRBV5-4 and TRBJ2-7, with D possibly matching TRBD2 (8 bases). The germline gives CDR1 SGHNT, CDR2 YYREEE (reference sequence). The CDR3 runs to 15 residues. Trimming took 3 bases from V and 2 from J, leaving 15 bases between them. The CDR3 loop is CASSSGGTAAYEQYF. CDR3 in DNA: TGTGCCAGCAGCTCGGGGGGGACAGCGGCCTACGAGCAGTACTTC.

V is TRBV18 and J is TRBJ1-1; D may be TRBD1 (6 bases). The ends were cut back, 5 bases at V and 5 bases at J, with 12 bases in the middle. The CDR3 contains 13 residues. Germline loops: CDR1 KGHSH, CDR2 LQKENI. CDR3 in amino acids: CASSGRQETEAFF. The DNA for the CDR3 is TGTGCCAGCTCAGGAAGACAGGAGACTGAAGCTTTCTTT.

This clone was recorded once. The chain employs TRBV6-5 and TRBJ1-4, with 7 bases that match TRBD1. CDR1 is MNHEY and CDR2 is SVGAGI in the germline V gene. With V trimmed by 4 bases and J by 8 bases, 7 bases remained unmatched. CDR3 length equals 14 residues. The CDR3 protein is CASSSYRGREKLFF. CDR3 nucleotide sequence: TGTGCCAGCAGTTCCTACAGGGGCCGGGAAAAACTGTTTTTT.

J is TRBJ1-6 and V is TRBV27, with unresolved D. Per germline, CDR1 MNHEY and CDR2 SMNVEV (reference sequence). This CDR3 spans 13 amino acids. Between the trimmed V and J ends, which lost 5 bases and 14 bases, there was a span of 16 bases. The CDR3 spells CASSNVREFTLHF. DNA for the CDR3: TGTGCCAGCAGTAACGTACGTGAATTCACCCTCCACTTT.